Listed below are T cell receptor beta chains from one sample, sequenced in a study of CD4 and CD8 cells across lung adenocarcinoma regions. TCRdb reanalysed the PCR reads using MiXCR and keeps one entry per CDR3 protein. The sample includes a few thousand distinct CDR3 sequences, roughly 70% of them seen just once. The sample consisted of CD4+ T cells from the margin of a lung tumor. The receptors here all came from a male donor with lung adenocarcinoma. The CD4 and CD8 labels of this study may be unreliable. Both conserved end residues are part of each CDR3. A D gene is named only where the DNA matches it firmly. Size is omitted from some rows. Given values are once, few, many or a class for expanded clones.

clone_size | j_call | d_call | v_call | cdr3_aa | cdr3_nt
few | TRBJ1-6 | - | TRBV4-2 | CASSQGDRNNSPLHF | TGTGCCAGCAGCCAAGGCGACAGGAACAATTCACCCCTCCACTTT
- | TRBJ1-2 | - | TRBV6-1 | CASRGDTF | TGTGCCAGCAGGGGAGACACCTTC
- | TRBJ2-1 | - | TRBV7-3 | CASSRLKGNEQFF | TGTGCCAGCAGCCGCCTTAAAGGAAATGAGCAGTTCTTC
few | TRBJ2-2 | - | TRBV12-3/TRBV12-4 | CASSLTGAPTGELFF | TGTGCCAGCAGTTTAACGGGGGCGCCCACCGGGGAGCTGTTTTTT
- | TRBJ1-1 | - | TRBV6-5 | CASSFRVSNTEAFF | TGTGCCAGCAGTTTCAGGGTCTCGAACACTGAAGCTTTCTTT
- | TRBJ1-6 | - | TRBV10-3 | CATQVGEGSLSPLHF | TGTGCCACCCAGGTGGGGGAGGGATCGTTATCGCCCCTCCACTTT
- | TRBJ2-5 | - | TRBV6-5 | CASSYSRGVETQYF | TGTGCCAGCAGTTACTCTAGGGGGGTAGAGACCCAGTACTTC
- | TRBJ2-7 | - | TRBV6-1 | CASSRAGAISYEQYF | TGTGCCAGCAGTAGAGCAGGAGCCATCTCCTACGAGCAGTACTTC
few | TRBJ2-3 | - | TRBV27 | CASSLAHTDTQYF | TGTGCCAGCAGTTTAGCCCACACAGATACGCAGTATTTT
- | TRBJ2-2 | TRBD1 | TRBV3-1 | CASSQGYGGQGSGELFF | TGTGCCAGCAGCCAAGGATATGGGGGACAGGGCTCCGGGGAGCTGTTTTTT
- | TRBJ1-3 | - | TRBV30 | CAWLPSGNTIYF | TGTGCCTGGCTTCCCTCTGGAAACACCATATATTTT
- | TRBJ1-1 | - | TRBV27 | CASSITPNTEAFF | TGTGCCAGCAGTATAACACCCAACACTGAAGCTTTCTTT
few | TRBJ1-2 | - | TRBV6-1 | CASSPPGRIYGYTF | TGTGCCAGCAGCCCTCCGGGACGGATCTATGGCTACACCTTC
medium-sized | TRBJ2-5 | - | TRBV7-2 | CASSLVKETQYF | TGTGCCAGCAGCTTAGTTAAAGAGACCCAGTACTTC
- | TRBJ2-1 | TRBD2 | TRBV7-2 | CASSYLAGANEQFF | TGTGCCAGCAGCTACCTAGCGGGAGCAAATGAGCAGTTCTTC
- | TRBJ2-1 | - | TRBV11-2 | CASSLVSGKHEQFF | TGTGCCAGCAGCTTAGTATCCGGGAAGCATGAGCAGTTCTTC
- | TRBJ2-1 | - | TRBV11-3 | CASSLEVGEAYNEQFF | TGTGCCAGCAGCTTAGAGGTGGGGGAAGCCTACAATGAGCAGTTCTTC
- | TRBJ2-5 | TRBD2 | TRBV6-1 | CASGGAGGPREQYF | TGTGCCAGCGGCGGGGCGGGGGGGCCCAGAGAGCAGTACTTC
- | TRBJ2-7 | - | TRBV6-1 | CASSPGQRNAGFSYEQYF | TGTGCCAGCAGCCCGGGGCAGCGGAATGCAGGGTTCTCCTACGAGCAGTACTTC
- | TRBJ2-2 | TRBD1 | TRBV10-1 | CASSDQGANTGELFF | TGCGCCAGCAGTGACCAGGGGGCGAACACCGGGGAGCTGTTTTTT
- | TRBJ1-5 | TRBD1 | TRBV6-1 | CASSVQGMRQPQHF | TGTGCCAGCAGTGTACAGGGGATGAGACAGCCCCAGCATTTT
- | TRBJ2-1 | - | TRBV6-1 | CASSDSEYNEQFF | TGTGCCAGCAGTGATTCCGAATACAATGAGCAGTTCTTC
- | TRBJ2-7 | - | TRBV4-1 | CASSRLGPGDEQYF | TGCGCCAGCAGCCGCCTAGGGCCCGGGGACGAGCAGTACTTC
- | TRBJ2-5 | TRBD1 | TRBV6-5 | CASSYSGTGPYEQCF | TGTGCCAGCAGTTACTCCGGGACAGGGCCCTACGAGCAGTGCTTC
- | TRBJ2-7 | - | TRBV12-3/TRBV12-4 | CASSKQGLITYEQYF | TGTGCCAGCAGTAAACAGGGTTTGATAACCTACGAGCAGTACTTC
- | TRBJ2-3 | - | TRBV6-1 | CASSEQGSSTDTQYF | TGTGCCAGCAGTGAACAGGGGTCTAGCACAGATACGCAGTATTTT
- | TRBJ2-2 | - | TRBV6-1 | CASSERLPGIGNTGELFF | TGTGCCAGCAGTGAACGCCTCCCAGGGATAGGGAACACCGGGGAGCTGTTTTTT
- | TRBJ2-7 | - | TRBV6-5 | CASSLATHYEQYF | TGTGCCAGCAGTTTAGCGACACACTACGAGCAGTACTTC
- | TRBJ2-2 | TRBD2 | TRBV27 | CASSSLAGFTGELFF | TGTGCCAGCAGTTCACTAGCGGGTTTCACCGGGGAGCTGTTTTTT
- | TRBJ2-6 | - | TRBV6-1 | CASPTSEEKWAGANVLTF | TGTGCCAGTCCTACCTCCGAGGAGAAGTGGGCTGGGGCCAACGTCCTGACTTTC
- | TRBJ2-5 | - | TRBV6-1 | CASRANTGLETQYF | TGTGCCAGCAGGGCGAATACAGGGCTGGAGACCCAGTACTTC
few | TRBJ2-1 | TRBD1 | TRBV7-2 | CASSPRLGGQGRNEQFF | TGTGCCAGCAGCCCTCGTTTAGGGGGACAGGGTAGGAATGAGCAGTTCTTC
once | TRBJ2-4 | TRBD2 | TRBV6-1 | CASNPPGGEGRNIQYF | TGTGCCAGCAACCCCCCGGGGGGGGAGGGTAGAAACATTCAGTACTTC
- | TRBJ2-6 | - | TRBV24-1 | CATSGRLGGANVLTF | TGTGCCACCAGTGGTCGCCTGGGGGGGGCCAACGTCCTGACTTTC
- | TRBJ2-1 | - | TRBV4-2 | CASSQEVVTWDNEQFF | TGTGCCAGCAGCCAAGAGGTAGTCACCTGGGACAATGAGCAGTTCTTC
- | TRBJ2-3 | TRBD2 | TRBV6-1 | CASSALAGGTDTQYF | TGTGCCAGCAGTGCGCTGGCGGGAGGCACAGATACTCAGTACTTT
- | TRBJ2-7 | TRBD1 | TRBV12-3/TRBV12-4 | CASSLQGTGFYEQYF | TGTGCCAGCAGTTTACAAGGGACAGGGTTTTACGAGCAGTACTTC
- | TRBJ2-3 | - | TRBV7-2 | CASSLFADTQYF | TGTGCCAGCAGCTTATTCGCAGATACGCAGTATTTT
- | TRBJ2-1 | TRBD1 | TRBV6-1 | CASGQEFYNEQFF | TGTGCCAGCGGACAGGAGTTCTACAATGAGCAGTTCTTC
few | TRBJ2-1 | - | TRBV7-3 | CASSLLAVSSYNEQFF | TGTGCCAGCAGCTTACTTGCGGTAAGCTCCTACAATGAGCAGTTCTTC
- | TRBJ2-1 | - | TRBV6-1 | CASSDQVRGILGSYNEQFF | TGTGCCAGCAGTGATCAGGTCAGGGGCATTCTTGGCTCCTACAATGAGCAGTTCTTC
- | TRBJ2-7 | - | TRBV7-8 | CASSLLAIGSTYEQYF | TGTGCCAGCAGCTTATTGGCCATTGGGAGTACCTACGAGCAGTACTTC
- | TRBJ1-1 | TRBD1 | TRBV6-1 | CASSHQGATEAFF | TGTGCCAGCAGTCATCAGGGGGCCACTGAAGCTTTCTTT
- | TRBJ1-1 | - | TRBV7-3 | CASATARDGTEAFF | TGTGCCAGCGCTACTGCCAGGGACGGCACTGAAGCTTTCTTT
- | TRBJ2-2 | - | TRBV7-2 | CASSSYYTGELFF | TGTGCCAGCAGCTCCTATTACACCGGGGAGCTGTTTTTT
- | TRBJ1-2 | - | TRBV6-1 | CASSEAGQGPYGYTF | TGTGCCAGCAGTGAAGCGGGTCAGGGGCCCTATGGCTACACCTTC
- | TRBJ2-1 | TRBD2 | TRBV7-8 | CASSLSGLAGGGEQFF | TGTGCCAGCAGCCTTTCTGGGCTAGCGGGAGGAGGTGAGCAGTTCTTC
- | TRBJ2-1 | - | TRBV6-1 | CASKRCGTNNEQFF | TGTGCCAGCAAGCGCTGCGGGACCAACAATGAGCAGTTTTTC
- | TRBJ1-2 | - | TRBV6-1 | CASNPQPDWYGYTF | TGTGCCAGCAATCCCCAGCCCGACTGGTATGGCTACACCTTC
- | TRBJ1-1 | - | TRBV6-5 | CASSYSQETEAFF | TGTGCCAGCAGTTACTCACAGGAGACTGAAGCTTTCTTT
- | TRBJ1-4 | - | TRBV11-3 | CASSFGQTTTNEKLFF | TGTGCCAGCAGCTTCGGACAGACGACAACTAATGAAAAACTGTTTTTT
- | TRBJ2-7 | TRBD1 | TRBV6-1 | CASSVNRGFTTGYEQYF | TGTGCCAGCAGTGTTAACAGGGGGTTTACGACTGGCTACGAGCAGTACTTC
- | TRBJ2-5 | - | TRBV6-5 | CASSFTPPFLGRTDTQYF | TGTGCCAGCAGTTTCACCCCCCCTTTTTTGGGACGCACAGATACGCAGTACTTT
- | TRBJ2-2 | - | TRBV6-1 | CASSVLGDTGELFF | TGTGCCAGCAGTGTGCTGGGAGACACCGGGGAGCTGTTTTTT
- | TRBJ2-5 | TRBD2 | TRBV6-1 | CASSEGLAGAETQYF | TGTGCCAGCAGTGAGGGTTTAGCGGGAGCAGAGACCCAGTACTTC
- | TRBJ2-2 | - | TRBV6-1 | CASSRDGGRLYTGELFF | TGTGCCAGCAGTCGGGACGGGGGGCGACTATACACCGGGGAGCTGTTTTTT
- | TRBJ2-7 | TRBD1 | TRBV4-1 | CASSQTGTASYEQYF | TGCGCCAGCAGCCAAACCGGGACAGCGAGCTACGAGCAGTACTTC
few | TRBJ1-2 | - | TRBV6-5 | CASSYWGLWNYGYTF | TGTGCCAGCAGTTACTGGGGGCTCTGGAACTATGGCTACACCTTC
medium-sized | TRBJ2-1 | - | TRBV6-1 | CASSDLGAATYNEQFF | TGTGCCAGCAGTGACTTGGGGGCAGCTACCTACAATGAGCAGTTCTTC